This T cell receptor beta chain was observed in a study of T cells in women clearing cervical HPV infection. Across the study: Cases' blood sampling followed lesion detection by median around 150 days (90 to 200).

The CDR3 totals 15 residues. The junction had 5 bases not matched to a gene; V was cut back by 3 bases and J by 5 bases. The V gene's germline CDR1 is KGHSH and CDR2 LQKENI. Only in-frame clones appear in the TCRdb table, and some are missing; sequencing was by immunoSEQ multiplex PCR. The sample features tens of thousands of clones, with 7.5% to 10% in its top ten. As to this clone: The read gets to within 3 residues of the CDR3 end, and the germline J gene fills in the rest.

The chain has TRBV18 and TRBJ2-1, with 9 bases matching TRBD2. Sequenced material: blood buffy coat. The clonotype comes from a woman between 18 and 69 years old with a cervical HPV16 infection that either progressed to CIN3+ or cleared (not recorded which). CDR3 DNA, as far as it was read: TGTGCCAGCTCACCGGCGGGAGGGCCCCACAATGAG. This codes for CASSPAGGPHNE. The full CDR3 is CASSPAGGPHNEQFF.